These T cell receptor beta chains were read from a single sample in a study of blood T cells in healthy people across ages. TCRdb processed the 5' RACE reads anew with MiXCR; each CDR3 protein has one entry. The data show under 2 million distinct CDR3 sequences, roughly 30% seen once. Sequencing was performed on blood. The origin of the receptors is a woman in her thirties in good health. Each CDR3 is given with its conserved first and last residue. A D gene is named only where the DNA matches it firmly. Size is stated for part of the rows, as once, few or many counts, or as a class when the clone is expanded.

size: .; V: TRBV20-1; D: .; J: TRBJ2-1; CDR3: CSAPTPGRNNEQFF; DNA: TGCAGTGCCCCCACGCCCGGACGGAACAATGAGCAGTTCTTC
size: .; V: TRBV20-1; D: .; J: TRBJ1-1; CDR3: CSARDLASGPTEAFF; DNA: TGCAGTGCTAGAGACCTCGCTTCGGGGCCCACTGAAGCTTTCTTT
size: .; V: TRBV29-1; D: .; J: TRBJ2-3; CDR3: CSVPAPGGTDTQYF; DNA: TGCAGCGTTCCGGCCCCTGGGGGCACAGATACGCAGTATTTT
size: few; V: TRBV20-1; D: .; J: TRBJ2-5; CDR3: CSAREWGQGPETQYF; DNA: TGCAGTGCTAGAGAATGGGGTCAGGGGCCGGAGACCCAGTACTTC
size: few; V: TRBV6-6; D: .; J: TRBJ1-4; CDR3: CASSLQGNPHEKLFF; DNA: TGTGCCAGCAGCTTACAGGGAAACCCCCATGAAAAACTGTTTTTT
size: few; V: TRBV29-1; D: TRBD2; J: TRBJ2-1; CDR3: CSAPPSGSWNEQFF; DNA: TGCAGCGCCCCCCCTAGCGGGAGTTGGAATGAGCAGTTCTTC
size: few; V: TRBV11-2; D: .; J: TRBJ2-5; CDR3: CASSLVTSSQETQYF; DNA: TGTGCCAGCAGCTTAGTGACTTCGTCTCAAGAGACCCAGTACTTC
size: .; V: TRBV5-1; D: TRBD1; J: TRBJ2-7; CDR3: CASSSLRTGAVGQYF; DNA: TGCGCCAGCAGCTCCCTTAGGACAGGGGCGGTTGGGCAGTACTTC
size: .; V: TRBV5-5; D: TRBD2; J: TRBJ2-5; CDR3: CASSPGLAVYLETQYF; DNA: TGTGCCAGCAGCCCCGGACTAGCGGTTTACCTAGAGACCCAGTACTTC
size: many; V: TRBV7-2; D: TRBD2; J: TRBJ2-1; CDR3: CASSSTGGLAGQYNEQFF; DNA: TGTGCCAGCAGCTCCACAGGGGGACTAGCGGGTCAATACAATGAGCAGTTCTTC
size: few; V: TRBV7-2; D: .; J: TRBJ2-5; CDR3: CASNIRGQETQYF; DNA: TGTGCCAGCAACATTAGGGGACAAGAGACCCAGTACTTC
size: few; V: TRBV15; D: TRBD2; J: TRBJ2-1; CDR3: CATSRVQGLASNEQFF; DNA: TGTGCCACCAGCAGAGTTCAGGGACTAGCGTCCAATGAGCAGTTCTTC
size: .; V: TRBV12-3/TRBV12-4; D: TRBD2; J: TRBJ2-1; CDR3: CATLAGAHNEQFF; DNA: TGTGCCACTCTAGCGGGAGCCCACAATGAGCAGTTCTTC
size: .; V: TRBV27; D: .; J: TRBJ2-7; CDR3: CASSEEIGFEQYF; DNA: TGTGCCAGCAGTGAGGAGATAGGATTCGAGCAGTACTTC
size: .; V: TRBV15; D: .; J: TRBJ2-7; CDR3: CATSRVSRLGEQYF; DNA: TGTGCCACCAGCAGAGTATCGAGATTGGGGGAGCAGTACTTC
size: few; V: TRBV3-1; D: .; J: TRBJ2-5; CDR3: CASSSLRRETQYF; DNA: TGTGCCAGCAGCTCCCTAAGAAGAGAGACCCAGTACTTC
size: .; V: TRBV10-2; D: .; J: TRBJ2-7; CDR3: CASSEYSPGSYEQYF; DNA: TGCGCCAGCAGTGAGTACAGCCCTGGGTCCTACGAGCAGTACTTC
size: .; V: TRBV15; D: .; J: TRBJ2-7; CDR3: CATSRDMGHYEQYF; DNA: TGTGCCACCAGCAGAGATATGGGTCACTACGAGCAGTACTTC
size: few; V: TRBV20-1; D: TRBD2; J: TRBJ2-7; CDR3: CSAFPLRASGSFEQYF; DNA: TGCAGTGCCTTCCCCTTACGCGCTAGCGGGAGCTTCGAGCAGTACTTC
size: few; V: TRBV4-1; D: TRBD1; J: TRBJ1-6; CDR3: CASSQDLGQGKPPLHF; DNA: TGCGCCAGCAGCCAAGATCTTGGACAGGGGAAGCCACCCCTCCACTTT
size: .; V: TRBV5-1; D: TRBD1; J: TRBJ2-1; CDR3: CASSHGQGAFGEQFF; DNA: TGCGCCAGCAGCCATGGACAGGGGGCCTTCGGTGAGCAGTTCTTC
size: few; V: TRBV4-2; D: TRBD2; J: TRBJ2-1; CDR3: CASSQKGTKGSGGLSSYNEQFF; DNA: TGTGCCAGCAGCCAAAAGGGGACAAAGGGTAGCGGGGGGTTAAGCTCCTACAATGAGCAGTTCTTC
size: .; V: TRBV6-6; D: TRBD2; J: TRBJ2-7; CDR3: CASRNSLAGAVQYF; DNA: TGTGCCAGCAGGAACTCTCTAGCGGGAGCCGTTCAGTACTTC
size: .; V: TRBV20-1; D: .; J: TRBJ1-5; CDR3: CSARDDLSTVRQPQHF; DNA: TGCAGTGCTAGAGATGATCTCAGTACTGTTCGGCAGCCCCAGCATTTT
size: few; V: TRBV7-2; D: .; J: TRBJ1-1; CDR3: CASSRSPGHKNTEAFF; DNA: TGTGCCAGCAGCCGAAGCCCGGGACACAAGAACACTGAAGCTTTCTTT
size: .; V: TRBV11-2; D: .; J: TRBJ2-5; CDR3: CASSFSLEYQETQYF; DNA: TGTGCCAGCAGCTTCTCCCTAGAGTACCAAGAGACCCAGTACTTC
size: few; V: TRBV11-2; D: TRBD2; J: TRBJ2-1; CDR3: CASSLTSGRARNEQFF; DNA: TGTGCCAGCAGCTTAACTAGCGGGAGGGCCAGGAATGAGCAGTTCTTC
size: few; V: TRBV7-7; D: .; J: TRBJ1-4; CDR3: CASSPSPLGKLFF; DNA: TGTGCCAGCAGCCCTTCCCCTTTAGGAAAACTGTTTTTT
size: few; V: TRBV4-1; D: .; J: TRBJ2-6; CDR3: CASSQEESASGANVLTF; DNA: TGCGCCAGCAGCCAAGAGGAATCCGCCTCTGGGGCCAACGTCCTGACTTTC
size: .; V: TRBV20-1; D: TRBD2; J: TRBJ2-1; CDR3: CSARNQAGPTYNEQFF; DNA: TGCAGTGCTAGAAACCAAGCGGGGCCCACCTACAATGAGCAGTTCTTC
size: many; V: TRBV5-1; D: .; J: TRBJ2-6; CDR3: CASSEVTGANVLTF; DNA: TGCGCCAGCAGTGAGGTAACTGGGGCCAACGTCCTGACTTTC
size: .; V: TRBV5-1; D: .; J: TRBJ2-3; CDR3: CASSQDPFGPTDTQYF; DNA: TGCGCCAGCAGCCAGGACCCTTTTGGACCCACAGATACGCAGTATTTT
size: .; V: TRBV6-6; D: TRBD2; J: TRBJ2-1; CDR3: CASSYGSSGSLYNEQFF; DNA: TGTGCCAGCAGTTACGGGTCTAGCGGGAGCCTGTACAATGAGCAGTTCTTC
size: few; V: TRBV3-1; D: TRBD1; J: TRBJ2-1; CDR3: CASSQFTGANEQFF; DNA: TGTGCCAGCAGCCAGTTTACAGGGGCCAATGAGCAGTTCTTC
size: .; V: TRBV29-1; D: .; J: TRBJ2-3; CDR3: CSVGRWGADTQYF; DNA: TGCAGCGTTGGGCGGTGGGGGGCAGATACGCAGTATTTT
size: few; V: TRBV5-8; D: .; J: TRBJ2-7; CDR3: CASSPSLEQYF; DNA: TGTGCCAGCAGCCCCTCCCTCGAGCAGTACTTC
size: few; V: TRBV7-9; D: .; J: TRBJ1-2; CDR3: CASSLAKTGPRDYGYTF; DNA: TGTGCCAGCAGCTTAGCGAAAACAGGGCCGAGAGACTATGGCTACACCTTC
size: .; V: TRBV5-1; D: .; J: TRBJ2-3; CDR3: CASSLKVAGKSPDTQYF; DNA: TGCGCCAGCAGCTTGAAGGTCGCAGGGAAAAGTCCAGATACGCAGTATTTT
size: few; V: TRBV6-1; D: .; J: TRBJ2-7; CDR3: CASSEAGHTINYEQYF; DNA: TGTGCCAGCAGTGAGGCGGGACATACGATCAACTACGAGCAGTACTTC
size: .; V: TRBV4-1; D: TRBD2; J: TRBJ2-1; CDR3: CASSQDVAGVNFGEQFF; DNA: TGCGCCAGCAGCCAAGATGTAGCGGGAGTTAACTTCGGAGAGCAGTTCTTC
size: once; V: TRBV19; D: .; J: TRBJ2-7; CDR3: CASSRGQSGNEQYF; DNA: TGTGCCAGTAGCAGAGGTCAGTCGGGGAACGAGCAGTACTTC
size: few; V: TRBV12-5; D: TRBD1; J: TRBJ1-1; CDR3: CASGWGTVGGEAFF; DNA: TGTGCTAGTGGTTGGGGGACAGTCGGGGGTGAAGCTTTCTTT
size: .; V: TRBV4-1; D: TRBD2; J: TRBJ2-7; CDR3: CASSHTLGRGGRYEQYF; DNA: TGCGCCAGCAGCCATACTTTGGGGCGGGGGGGGAGATACGAGCAGTACTTC
size: many; V: TRBV4-1; D: TRBD2; J: TRBJ2-3; CDR3: CASSHERIGAGGRTDTQYF; DNA: TGCGCCAGCAGCCACGAGAGGATCGGAGCGGGAGGGCGGACAGATACGCAGTATTTT
size: few; V: TRBV7-6; D: TRBD2; J: TRBJ2-7; CDR3: CASSPGLAGGTSYEQYF; DNA: TGTGCCAGCAGCCCAGGACTAGCGGGAGGGACATCCTACGAGCAGTACTTC
size: .; V: TRBV12-3/TRBV12-4; D: .; J: TRBJ2-7; CDR3: CASSLGLGTILREQYF; DNA: TGTGCCAGCAGTTTGGGTCTTGGCACCATCCTCCGCGAGCAGTACTTC